This T cell receptor (beta chain) derives from a study of T cell changes during pregnancy in multiple sclerosis. The junction had 4 bases not matched to a gene; V was cut back by 6 bases and J by 4 bases. The CDR3 loop spans 13 amino acids. CDR1 is LNHDA and CDR2 is SQIVND in the germline V gene (reference sequence). This clone was detected once. Libraries were prepared by immunoSEQ multiplex PCR; TCRdb keeps only in-frame clonotypes and omits some of them. Here the sample spans approximately 44,000 clones, around 90% being singletons. The chain uses TRBV19 and TRBJ2-3; 7 bases match TRBD1. The sequence came from a female donor with multiple sclerosis, enrolled in a pregnancy study. Sequencing was performed on CD4+ T cells from peripheral blood mononuclear cells, taken before pregnancy. The CDR3 reads CASRGQSPDTQYF. CDR3 nucleotide sequence: TGTGCCAGTAGGGGACAGTCCCCAGATACGCAGTATTTT.